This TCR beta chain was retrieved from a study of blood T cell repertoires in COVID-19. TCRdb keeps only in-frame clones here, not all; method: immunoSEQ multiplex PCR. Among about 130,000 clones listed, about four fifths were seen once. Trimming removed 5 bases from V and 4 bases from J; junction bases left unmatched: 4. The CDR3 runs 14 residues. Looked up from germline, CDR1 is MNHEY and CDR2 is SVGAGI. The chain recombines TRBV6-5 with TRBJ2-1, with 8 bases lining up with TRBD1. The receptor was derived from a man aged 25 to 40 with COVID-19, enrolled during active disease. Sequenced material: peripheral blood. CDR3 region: CASSTGGSYNEQFF. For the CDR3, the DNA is TGTGCCAGCAGTACAGGGGGTTCGTACAATGAGCAGTTCTTC.